This T cell receptor beta chain was found in a study of Ad26.COV2.S vaccination and SARS-CoV-2 variants. Across the whole study: Into the muscle, Ad26.COV2.S was dosed once or twice, 56 days apart.

Sequencing was performed with immunoSEQ multiplex PCR; in TCRdb, only in-frame clones are kept and a portion is missing. Of 380,000 or so clones in the sample, approximately 86% were seen once. The germline V and J ends were trimmed by 10 bases and 4 bases, with 13 bases remaining between them. In germline, CDR1 is ENHRY, CDR2 SYGVKD. The CDR3 spans 13 residues. Stated treatment: some 19 received Ad26.COV2.S at low or high dose, single or two shots; 5 received placebo; per-sample allocation not given. Sampling was performed 63 days after the first vaccine or placebo injection. Remarks on this clone: Its antigen is as yet unknown.

Study-level findings and limits: Individuals receiving vaccine had higher spike-specific TCR breadth than placebo recipients did. Participants given vaccine showed non-spike TCR breadth similar to that of placebo recipients. Analytic work on TCR breadth and depth might have understated the full extent of total T cell responses.

The chain employs TRBV10-3 and TRBJ2-2; a possible D gene is TRBD1 (6 bases). This TCR came from a person aged 18 to 59 who received the Ad26.COV2.S COVID-19 vaccine or a placebo. The material sequenced was peripheral blood, taken in a trial of Ad26.COV2.S vaccine versus placebo. CDR3 sequence (DNA): TGTGCCACCTCCTTGGACAGCACCGGGGAGCTGTTTTTT. Its translation: CATSLDSTGELFF.